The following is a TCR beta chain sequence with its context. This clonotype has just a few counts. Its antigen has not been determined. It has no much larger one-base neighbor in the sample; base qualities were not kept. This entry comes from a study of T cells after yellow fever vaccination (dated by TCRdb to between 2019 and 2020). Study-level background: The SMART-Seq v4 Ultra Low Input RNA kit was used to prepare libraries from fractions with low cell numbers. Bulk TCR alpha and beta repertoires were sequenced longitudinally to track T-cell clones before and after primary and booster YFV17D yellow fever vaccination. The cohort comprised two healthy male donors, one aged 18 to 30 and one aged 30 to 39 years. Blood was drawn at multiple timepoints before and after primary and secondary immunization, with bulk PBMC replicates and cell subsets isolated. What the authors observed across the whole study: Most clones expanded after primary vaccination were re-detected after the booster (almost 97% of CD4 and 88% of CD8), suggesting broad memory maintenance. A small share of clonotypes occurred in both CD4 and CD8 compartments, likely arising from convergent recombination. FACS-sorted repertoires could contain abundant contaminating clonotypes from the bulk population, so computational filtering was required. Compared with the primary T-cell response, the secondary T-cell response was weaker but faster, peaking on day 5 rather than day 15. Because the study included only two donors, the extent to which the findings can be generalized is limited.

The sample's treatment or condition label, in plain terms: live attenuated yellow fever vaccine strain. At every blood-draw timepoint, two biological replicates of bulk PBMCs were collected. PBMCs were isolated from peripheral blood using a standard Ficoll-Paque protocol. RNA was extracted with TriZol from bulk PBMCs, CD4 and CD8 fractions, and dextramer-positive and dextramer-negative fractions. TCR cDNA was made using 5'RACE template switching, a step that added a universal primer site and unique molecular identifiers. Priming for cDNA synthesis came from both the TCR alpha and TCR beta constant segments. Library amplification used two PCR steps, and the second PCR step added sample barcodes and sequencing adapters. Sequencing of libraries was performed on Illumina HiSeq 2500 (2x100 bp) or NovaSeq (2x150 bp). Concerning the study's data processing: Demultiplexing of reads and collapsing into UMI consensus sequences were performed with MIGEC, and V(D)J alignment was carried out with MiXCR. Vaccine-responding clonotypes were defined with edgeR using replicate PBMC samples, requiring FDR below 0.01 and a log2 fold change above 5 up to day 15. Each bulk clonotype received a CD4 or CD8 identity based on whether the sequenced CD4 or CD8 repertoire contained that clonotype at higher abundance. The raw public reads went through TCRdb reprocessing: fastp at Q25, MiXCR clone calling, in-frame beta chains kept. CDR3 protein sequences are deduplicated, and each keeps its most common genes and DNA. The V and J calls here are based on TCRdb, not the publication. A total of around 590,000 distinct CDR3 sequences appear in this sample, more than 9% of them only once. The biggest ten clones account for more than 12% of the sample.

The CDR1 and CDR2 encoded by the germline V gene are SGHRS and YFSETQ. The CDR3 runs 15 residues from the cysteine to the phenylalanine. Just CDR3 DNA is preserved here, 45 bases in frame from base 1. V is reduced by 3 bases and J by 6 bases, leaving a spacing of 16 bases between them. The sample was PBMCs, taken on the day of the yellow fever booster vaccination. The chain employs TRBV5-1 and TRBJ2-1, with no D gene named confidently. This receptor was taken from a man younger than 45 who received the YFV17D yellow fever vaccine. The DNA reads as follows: TGCGCCAGCAGCTCAGCAGTGTCCTATAGCAATGAGCAGTTCTTC. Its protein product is CASSSAVSYSNEQFF.